This TCR beta chain was retrieved from a study of blood T cell repertoires in COVID-19. Study as a whole: Samples representing acute and convalescent COVID-19 were sourced from the United States, Italy and Spain.

A few counts support this clone. The CDR3 length is 14 residues. Per germline, CDR1 ENHRY and CDR2 SYGVKD. The V end was cut by 3 bases, the J end by 2 bases, with 8 bases between. In the original processing: Nucleated cell number was recorded as an estimate derived from reference gene primer amplification. Generated by immunoSEQ multiplex PCR, the TCRdb table keeps only in-frame clones and is missing some. That table supplies the V and J calls and clone size; D and trimming were determined from the DNA. This table holds 200,000 or so clones, roughly 80% found once. The sequencing input was peripheral blood. The receptor was isolated from a woman younger than 45 with acute or convalescent COVID-19. V usage is TRBV10-3 and J usage is TRBJ1-3; D unclear. The CDR3 here is CAISESRTGNTIYF. In nucleotides, the CDR3 is TGTGCCATCAGTGAAAGCCGAACTGGAAACACCATATATTTT.